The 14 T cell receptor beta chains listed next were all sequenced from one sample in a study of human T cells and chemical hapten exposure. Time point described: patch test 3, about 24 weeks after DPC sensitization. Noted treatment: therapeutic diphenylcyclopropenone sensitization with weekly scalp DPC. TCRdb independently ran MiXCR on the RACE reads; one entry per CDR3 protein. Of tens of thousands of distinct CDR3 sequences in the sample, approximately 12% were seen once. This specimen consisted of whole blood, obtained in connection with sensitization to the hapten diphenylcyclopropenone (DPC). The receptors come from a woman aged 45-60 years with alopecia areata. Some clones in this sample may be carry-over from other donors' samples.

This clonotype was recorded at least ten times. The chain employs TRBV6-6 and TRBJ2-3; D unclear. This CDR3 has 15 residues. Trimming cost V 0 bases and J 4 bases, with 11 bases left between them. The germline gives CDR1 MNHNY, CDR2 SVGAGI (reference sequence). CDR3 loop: CASSYSTLFSDTQYF. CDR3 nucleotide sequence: TGTGCCAGCAGTTACTCGACTCTATTTTCAGATACGCAGTATTTT.

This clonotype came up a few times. The CDR3 reads CASSLEAGAGYEQYF. The CDR3 DNA follows: TGTGCCAGCAGCTTAGAAGCGGGAGCAGGGTACGAGCAGTACTTC. The gene calls are TRBV11-2 and TRBJ2-7, with TRBD2 matching over 8 bases. J was trimmed by 4 bases and V by 0 bases; bases with no gene match: 5. CDR1 SGHAT and CDR2 FQNNGV come from the germline V gene. The CDR3 contains 15 residues. The full variable domain, its missing parts supplied by reference TRBV11-2 and TRBJ2-7, is EAGVAQSPRYKIIEKRQSVAFWCNPISGHATLYWYQQILGQGPKLLIQFQNNGVVDDSQLPKDRFSAERLKGVDSTLKIQPAKLEDSAVYLCASSLEAGAGYEQYFGPGTRLTVT.

CDR3 nucleotide sequence: TGTGCCAGCAGTTACTGGGCAGGGGGCTCTGGGGCCAACGTCCTGACTTTC. This sequence encodes CASSYWAGGSGANVLTF. The chain couples TRBV6-5 to TRBJ2-6; 7 bases are a match to TRBD1. The length of the CDR3 is 17 residues. With 1 base clipped from V and 0 bases from J, the junction kept 3 bases outside the gene matches. Looked up from germline, CDR1 is MNHEY and CDR2 is SVGAGI.

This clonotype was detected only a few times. Written as DNA, the CDR3 is TGTGCCAGCAGTTTGACGGGGAGGGGGTACAATGAGCAGTTCTTC. It translates to CASSLTGRGYNEQFF. V and J are TRBV27 and TRBJ2-1, with D perhaps matching TRBD2 (7 bases). Trimming stripped 3 bases from V and 4 bases from J, with 13 bases between. The CDR3 covers 15 residues. Germline lookup yields CDR1 MNHEY and CDR2 SMNVEV (reference sequence).

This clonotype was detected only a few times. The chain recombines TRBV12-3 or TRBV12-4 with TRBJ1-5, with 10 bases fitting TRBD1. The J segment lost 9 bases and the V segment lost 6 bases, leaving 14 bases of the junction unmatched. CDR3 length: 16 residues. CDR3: CASSPGTGVSSRPQHF. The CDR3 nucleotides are TGTGCCAGCAGCCCCGGGACAGGGGTCTCATCGCGGCCCCAGCATTTT.

The CDR3: CASSLRDTEAFF. In DNA, the CDR3 is TGCGCCAGCAGCTTAAGGGATACTGAAGCTTTCTTT. The chain links TRBV5-1 to TRBJ1-1, with no clear D. From germline, CDR1 is SGHRS and CDR2 YFSETQ. The CDR3 sequence is 12 residues long. V was pared by 2 bases and J by 5 bases, with 7 bases between.

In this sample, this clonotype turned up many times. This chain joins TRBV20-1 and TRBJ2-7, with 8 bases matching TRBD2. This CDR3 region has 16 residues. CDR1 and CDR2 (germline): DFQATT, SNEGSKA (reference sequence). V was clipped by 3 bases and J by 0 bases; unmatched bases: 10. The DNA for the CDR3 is TGCAGTGCTAGGGTACCGGCAGCGGGAGACTCCTACGAGCAGTACTTC. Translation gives CSARVPAAGDSYEQYF.

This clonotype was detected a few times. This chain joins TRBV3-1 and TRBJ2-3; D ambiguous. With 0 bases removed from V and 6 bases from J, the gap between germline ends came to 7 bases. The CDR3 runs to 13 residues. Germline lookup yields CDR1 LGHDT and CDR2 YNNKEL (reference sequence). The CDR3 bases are TGTGCCAGCAGCCAAGATCCCGGGGATACGCAGTATTTT. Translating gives CASSQDPGDTQYF.

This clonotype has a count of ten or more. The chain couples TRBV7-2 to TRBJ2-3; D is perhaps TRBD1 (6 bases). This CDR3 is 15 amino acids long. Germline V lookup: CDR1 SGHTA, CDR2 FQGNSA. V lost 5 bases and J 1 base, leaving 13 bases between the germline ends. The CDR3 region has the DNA TGTGCCAGCAGCCGCAGGGGACGAGGCACAGATACGCAGTATTTT. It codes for CASSRRGRGTDTQYF.

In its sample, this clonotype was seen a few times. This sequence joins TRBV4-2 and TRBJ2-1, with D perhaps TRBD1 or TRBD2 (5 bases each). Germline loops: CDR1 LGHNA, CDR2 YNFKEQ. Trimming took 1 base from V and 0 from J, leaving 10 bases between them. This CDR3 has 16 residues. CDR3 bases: TGTGCCAGCAGCCAAGTGGGGGAACGCTCCTACAATGAGCAGTTCTTC. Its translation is CASSQVGERSYNEQFF.

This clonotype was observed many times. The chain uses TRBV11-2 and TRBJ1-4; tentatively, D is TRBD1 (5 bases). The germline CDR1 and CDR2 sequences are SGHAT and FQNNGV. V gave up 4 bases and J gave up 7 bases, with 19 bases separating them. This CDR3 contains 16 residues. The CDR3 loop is CASSSLRGRGGEKLFF. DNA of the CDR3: TGTGCCAGCAGCTCCCTACGGGGGAGGGGAGGTGAAAAACTGTTTTTT.

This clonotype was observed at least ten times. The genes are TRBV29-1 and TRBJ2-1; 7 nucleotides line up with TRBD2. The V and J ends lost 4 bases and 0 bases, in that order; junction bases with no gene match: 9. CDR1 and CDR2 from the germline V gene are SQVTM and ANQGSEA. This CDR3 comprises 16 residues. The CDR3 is CSVAPSGLSSYNEQFF. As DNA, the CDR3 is TGCAGCGTTGCCCCTAGCGGACTCAGCTCCTACAATGAGCAGTTCTTC.

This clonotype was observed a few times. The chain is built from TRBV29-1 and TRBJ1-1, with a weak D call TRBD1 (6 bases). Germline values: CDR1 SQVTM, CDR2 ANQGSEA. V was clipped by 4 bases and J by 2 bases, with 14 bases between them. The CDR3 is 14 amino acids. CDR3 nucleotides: TGCAGCGTTGGCAGGGGCAATCTAAACACTGAAGCTTTCTTT. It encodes CSVGRGNLNTEAFF.

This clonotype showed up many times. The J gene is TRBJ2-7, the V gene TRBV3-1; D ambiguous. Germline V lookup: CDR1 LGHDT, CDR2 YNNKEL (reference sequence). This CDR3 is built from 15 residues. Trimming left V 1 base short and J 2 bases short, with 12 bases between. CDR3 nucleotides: TGTGCCAGCAGCCAAGTTGCAAGACCACCCTACGAGCAGTACTTC. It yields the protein CASSQVARPPYEQYF.